What follows describes a single T cell receptor beta chain. No antigen is known for it. No clone much larger than this one lies a single base away; base qualities are absent. The data were obtained in a study of type 1 regulatory T cells (dated by TCRdb to the early 2020s). About the full investigation: An in vitro protocol by which a Tr1-enriched, alloantigen-specific CD4 T cell product named T-allo10 was generated was characterized in the study. Patients with hematological malignancies who were receiving allogeneic hematopoietic stem cell transplantation were the group in which T-allo10 was being clinically evaluated. Overall results and qualifications from the work: A more restricted TCR repertoire was observed in Tr1 cells than in non-Tr1 cells, and this restriction was interpreted in the study as alloantigen-induced clonal expansion.

V ends up 6 bases short and J 4 bases short, with an unmatched junction base count of 4. From the germline V gene (reference sequence), CDR1 is DFQATT and CDR2 is SNEGSKA. Inclusive of the bounding cysteine and phenylalanine, the CDR3 is 12 residues long. This entry keeps only the CDR3 DNA: 36 bases, framed from base 1. TCRdb names Illumina MiSeq as the instrument used. The raw public reads went through TCRdb reprocessing: fastp at Q25, MiXCR clone calling, in-frame beta chains kept. Entries that share a CDR3 protein sequence are merged under the most common genes and DNA. The sample has fewer than 80,000 distinct CDR3 sequences on record, around 21% of them singletons. The ten largest clones capture 7% to 10% of the sample.

The sequenced sample was cultured type 1 regulatory T (Tr1) cells, either the whole culture or a sorted fraction (not recorded which). The label giving this sample's cell subset or site can be read as: type 1 regulatory T cells sorted from the T-allo10 product. The chain couples TRBV20-1 to TRBJ2-5, and TRBD2 aligns with 8 junction nucleotides. This clonotype was obtained from a human donor in good health. The CDR3 here reads CSAMTSAETQYF. The nucleotide sequence is given as TGCAGTGCAATGACTAGCGCAGAGACCCAGTACTTC.